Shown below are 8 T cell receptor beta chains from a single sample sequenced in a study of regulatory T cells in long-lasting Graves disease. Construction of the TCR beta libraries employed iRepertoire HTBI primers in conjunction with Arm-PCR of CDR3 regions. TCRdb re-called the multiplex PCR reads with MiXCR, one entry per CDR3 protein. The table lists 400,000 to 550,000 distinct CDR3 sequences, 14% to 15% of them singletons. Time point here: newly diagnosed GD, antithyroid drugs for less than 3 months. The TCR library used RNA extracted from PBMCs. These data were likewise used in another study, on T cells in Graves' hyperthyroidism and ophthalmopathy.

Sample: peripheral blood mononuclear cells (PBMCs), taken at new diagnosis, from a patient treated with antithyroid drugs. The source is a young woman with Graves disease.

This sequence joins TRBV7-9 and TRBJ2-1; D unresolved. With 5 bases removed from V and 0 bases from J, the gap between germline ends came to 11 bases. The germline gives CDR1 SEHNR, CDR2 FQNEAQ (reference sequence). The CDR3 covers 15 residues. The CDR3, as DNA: TGTGCCAGCAGCCCAACCATACACTCCTACAATGAGCAGTTCTTC. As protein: CASSPTIHSYNEQFF.

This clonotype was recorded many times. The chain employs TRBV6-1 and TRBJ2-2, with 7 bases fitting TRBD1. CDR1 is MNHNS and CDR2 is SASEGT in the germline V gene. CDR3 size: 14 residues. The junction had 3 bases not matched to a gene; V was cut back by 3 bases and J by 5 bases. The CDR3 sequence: CASSEGQYTGELFF. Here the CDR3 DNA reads TGTGCCAGCAGTGAGGGACAGTATACCGGGGAGCTGTTTTTT.

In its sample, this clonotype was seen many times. The DNA for the CDR3 is TGTGCCACCAGCAGAAGTACTAGCGGGTCCGAGACCCAGTACTTC. It translates to CATSRSTSGSETQYF. The chain is built from TRBV15 and TRBJ2-5; 9 bases map to TRBD2. The CDR3 contains 15 residues. Looked up from germline, CDR1 is LNHNV and CDR2 is YYDKDF (reference sequence). The junction had 6 bases not matched to a gene; V was cut back by 2 bases and J by 5 bases.

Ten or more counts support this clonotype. The CDR3 spells CASSDLGLAITDTQYF. CDR3 nucleotides: TGTGCCAGCAGTGACCTAGGACTAGCGATCACAGATACGCAGTATTTT. The rearrangement links TRBV6-1 to TRBJ2-3, with TRBD2 matching over 9 bases. Germline V gives CDR1 MNHNS, CDR2 SASEGT. Trimming removed 3 bases from V and 2 bases from J; junction bases left unmatched: 6. The CDR3 has 16 amino acids.

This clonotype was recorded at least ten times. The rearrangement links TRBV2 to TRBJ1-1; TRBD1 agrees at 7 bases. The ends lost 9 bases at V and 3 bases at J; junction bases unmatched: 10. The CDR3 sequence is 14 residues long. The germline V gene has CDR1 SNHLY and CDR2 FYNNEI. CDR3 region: CASRKDRIDTEAFF. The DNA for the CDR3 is TGTGCCAGTCGAAAGGACAGGATAGACACTGAAGCTTTCTTT. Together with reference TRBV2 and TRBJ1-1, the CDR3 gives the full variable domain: EPEVTQTPSHQVTQMGQEVILRCVPISNHLYFYWYRQILGQKVEFLVSFYNNEISEKSEIFDDQFSVERPDGSNFTLKIRSTKLEDSAMYFCASRKDRIDTEAFFGQGTRLTVV.

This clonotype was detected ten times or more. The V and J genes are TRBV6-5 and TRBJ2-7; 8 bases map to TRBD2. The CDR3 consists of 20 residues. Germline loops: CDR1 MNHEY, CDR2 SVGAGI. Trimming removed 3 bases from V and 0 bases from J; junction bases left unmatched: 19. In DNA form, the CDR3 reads TGTGCCAGCAGTTATATGCATCCGGGGGCTTTAAGCGGGAGCTCCTACGAGCAGTACTTC. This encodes CASSYMHPGALSGSSYEQYF.

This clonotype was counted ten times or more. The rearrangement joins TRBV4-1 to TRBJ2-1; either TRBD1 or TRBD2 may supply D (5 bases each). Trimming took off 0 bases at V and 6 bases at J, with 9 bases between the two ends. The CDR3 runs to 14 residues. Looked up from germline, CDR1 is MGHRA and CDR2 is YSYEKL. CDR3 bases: TGCGCCAGCAGCCAAGATAGAGGGGTCAATGAGCAGTTCTTC. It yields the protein CASSQDRGVNEQFF.

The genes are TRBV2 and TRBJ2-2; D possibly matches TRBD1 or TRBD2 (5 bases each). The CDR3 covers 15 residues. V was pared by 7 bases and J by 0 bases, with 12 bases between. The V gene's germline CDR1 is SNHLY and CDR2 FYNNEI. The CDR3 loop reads CASNSGTTNTGELFF. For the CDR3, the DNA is TGTGCCAGCAATTCGGGGACCACGAACACCGGGGAGCTGTTTTTT.